The rows below give T cell receptor beta chains drawn from one sample of a study of blood T cell repertoires in COVID-19. Method: immunoSEQ multiplex PCR; TCRdb's copy keeps in-frame clones and lacks some. The sample consists of roughly 210,000 clones, roughly nine tenths of them appearing once. Material: peripheral blood. The receptors here all came from a man in his sixties or seventies with acute or convalescent COVID-19. The CDR3 runs from the conserved cysteine through the conserved F or W. D genes are given only for firm matches. Some rows have no size entry. The others give once, few or many, or a class for an expanded clone.

D: TRBD2; size: -; J: TRBJ2-1; V: TRBV29-1; DNA: TGCAGCGTCTCCGGGACTAGCGGGATTGATGAGCAGTTCTTC; CDR3: CSVSGTSGIDEQFF
D: TRBD2; size: -; J: TRBJ2-1; V: TRBV2; DNA: TGTGCCAGCAGTGGAAGGGGACTAGAAGATGAGCAGTTCTTC; CDR3: CASSGRGLEDEQFF
D: -; size: -; J: TRBJ1-4; V: TRBV21-1; DNA: TGTGCCAGCAGCGACCTCTCGACAGGGCTTAATGAAAAACTGTTTTTT; CDR3: CASSDLSTGLNEKLFF
D: TRBD1; size: -; J: TRBJ1-1; V: TRBV29-1; DNA: TGCAGCGTTGGGACAGGGGAAACGCACACTGAAGCTTTCTTT; CDR3: CSVGTGETHTEAFF
D: -; size: -; J: TRBJ1-4; V: TRBV6-5; DNA: TGTGCCAGTGGGATGGGGCCTGCAACTAATGAAAAACTGTTTTTT; CDR3: CASGMGPATNEKLFF
D: TRBD1; size: once; J: TRBJ2-1; V: TRBV14; DNA: TGTGCCAGCAGCCAAGCGCCCAGGGGGCCTAATGAGCAGTTCTTC; CDR3: CASSQAPRGPNEQFF
D: -; size: -; J: TRBJ2-1; V: TRBV30; DNA: TGTGCCTGCCTGGGCTATAACAATGAGCAGTTCTTC; CDR3: CACLGYNNEQFF
D: TRBD1; size: -; J: TRBJ2-3; V: TRBV30; DNA: TGTGCCTGGAGGGACAGGGGGCCCACAGATACGCAGTATTTT; CDR3: CAWRDRGPTDTQYF
D: -; size: -; J: TRBJ2-7; V: TRBV28; DNA: TGTGCCAGCAGCCAACTTCGGGAGCAGTACTTC; CDR3: CASSQLREQYF
D: -; size: -; J: TRBJ1-1; V: TRBV2; DNA: TGTGCCAGCACTCAATGGGGTGGCAGGAGGACTGAAGCTTTCTTT; CDR3: CASTQWGGRRTEAFF
D: TRBD1; size: -; J: TRBJ2-7; V: TRBV7-2; DNA: TGTGCCAGCAGCCCCAGGGACAGAAGTTACGAGCAGTACTTC; CDR3: CASSPRDRSYEQYF
D: -; size: -; J: TRBJ1-1; V: TRBV3-1/TRBV3-2; DNA: TGTGCCAGCAGCCGAGGACTGTACGACACTGAAGCTTTCTTT; CDR3: CASSRGLYDTEAFF
D: TRBD1; size: -; J: TRBJ1-4; V: TRBV2; DNA: TGTGCCAGCAGACGGACAGGCGGAACTAATGAAAAACTGTTTTTT; CDR3: CASRRTGGTNEKLFF
D: TRBD1; size: -; J: TRBJ1-6; V: TRBV18; DNA: TGTGCCAGCTCAGGACGGGGACAGGGAGTGAGCTCCTATAATTCACCCCTCCACTTT; CDR3: CASSGRGQGVSSYNSPLHF
D: -; size: few; J: TRBJ2-1; V: TRBV6-2/TRBV6-3; DNA: TGTGCCAGCAGTTGGAGGGCTTTTCTAAATGAGCAGTTCTTC; CDR3: CASSWRAFLNEQFF
D: TRBD2; size: -; J: TRBJ2-1; V: TRBV18; DNA: TGTGCCAGCTCACGGGATTCGGGACTAGCGGGAGGCTACAATGAGCAGTTCTTC; CDR3: CASSRDSGLAGGYNEQFF
D: TRBD1; size: -; J: TRBJ2-4; V: TRBV7-2; DNA: TGTGCCAGCAGCTTACCCGGGACAGTCGGGTACTTC; CDR3: CASSLPGTVGYF
D: TRBD2; size: -; J: TRBJ2-1; V: TRBV3-1/TRBV3-2; DNA: TGTGCCAGCAGTCTCCGGGGGACTAGCGGGAGGGGTGAGCAGTTCTTC; CDR3: CASSLRGTSGRGEQFF
D: -; size: -; J: TRBJ2-7; V: TRBV30; DNA: TGTGCCTGGAGCGCTAATCGCCCCAAGCAGTACTTC; CDR3: CAWSANRPKQYF
D: -; size: -; J: TRBJ1-2; V: TRBV21-1; DNA: TGTGCCAGCACCGGAGCACTACGGATCCCTAACTATGGCTACACCTTC; CDR3: CASTGALRIPNYGYTF
D: TRBD1; size: -; J: TRBJ1-5; V: TRBV6-2/TRBV6-3; DNA: TGTGCCAGCAGCCTTGACTGGACAGGGATCGCTTCCAATCAGCCCCAGCATTTT; CDR3: CASSLDWTGIASNQPQHF